The 27 T cell receptor beta chains reported below all come from one sample, sequenced in a study of cytomegalovirus exposure and HLA in healthy donors. Amplification used 60 Vbeta primers and 13 Jbeta primers. Sequencing used immunoSEQ multiplex PCR; TCRdb keeps in-frame clones, though not all of them. The profile shows over 250,000 clones, about 75% of them singletons. The sequencing input was PBMCs. The receptors were sampled from a female donor in good health and CMV-seronegative.

The table lists this clone with a few counts. V usage is TRBV5-1 and J usage is TRBJ1-5, with D tentatively TRBD1 (6 bases). From germline, CDR1 is SGHRS and CDR2 YFSETQ. There are 15 residues in the CDR3. The V end lost 0 bases, the J end lost 3 bases, and 10 bases lay between the germline ends. The CDR3 sequence: CASSLEGQYNQPQHF. As DNA, the CDR3 is TGCGCCAGCAGCTTGGAAGGACAGTACAATCAGCCCCAGCATTTT. The full variable domain, its missing parts supplied by reference TRBV5-1 and TRBJ1-5, is KAGVTQTPRYLIKTRGQQVTLSCSPISGHRSVSWYQQTPGQGLQFLFEYFSETQRNKGNFPGRFSGRQFSNSRSEMNVSTLELGDSALYLCASSLEGQYNQPQHFGDGTRLSIL.

This clone was counted a single time. V and J are TRBV6-5 and TRBJ1-1; D is ambiguous. The germline CDR1 and CDR2 sequences are MNHEY and SVGAGI. V shed 7 bases and J shed 4 bases, with 10 bases lying between them. The CDR3 extends over 12 amino acids. The CDR3 sequence is CASTTTGTEAFF. The CDR3 bases are TGTGCCAGCACAACAACGGGCACTGAAGCTTTCTTT.

This sequence joins TRBV19 and TRBJ1-3, with 7 nucleotides matching TRBD1. CDR1 and CDR2 from the germline V gene are LNHDA and SQIVND (reference sequence). This CDR3 has 15 residues. J was trimmed by 2 bases and V by 4 bases; bases with no gene match: 5. The CDR3 here is CASSRGQAPGNTIYF. The CDR3 nucleotides read TGTGCCAGTAGTAGAGGACAGGCCCCTGGAAACACCATATATTTT.

CDR3 region: CASSLPTGTNTEAFF. DNA of the CDR3: TGTGCCAGCAGTTTGCCAACAGGGACCAACACTGAAGCTTTCTTT. This rearrangement joins TRBV27 to TRBJ1-1, with D tentatively TRBD1 (6 bases). Per germline, CDR1 MNHEY and CDR2 SMNVEV (reference sequence). V lost 3 bases and J lost 2, with 13 bases in between. This CDR3 has 15 residues.

The rearrangement uses TRBV30 and TRBJ1-2, with 8 bases fitting TRBD1. The J segment lost 7 bases and the V segment lost 8 bases, leaving 9 bases of the junction unmatched. There are 12 residues in the CDR3. CDR1 GTSNPN and CDR2 SVGIG come from the germline V gene (reference sequence). The chain's CDR3 is CAVAGGDSGYTF. The DNA for the CDR3 is TGTGCCGTTGCAGGGGGCGATAGTGGCTACACCTTC.

The CDR3 loop is CASSIWDRGSDEQYF. The CDR3, as DNA: TGTGCCAGCAGCATCTGGGACAGGGGGTCCGACGAGCAGTACTTC. This chain links TRBV11-3 with TRBJ2-7; TRBD1 matches 11 bases. V lost 5 bases and J lost 5; bases outside the gene matches: 8. The CDR3 covers 15 residues. CDR1 and CDR2 from the germline V gene are SGHNT and YENEEA.

V usage is TRBV11-3 and J usage is TRBJ2-3, with TRBD2 matching 8 bases. With 5 bases clipped from V and 4 bases from J, the junction kept 11 bases outside the gene matches. The CDR3 runs 16 residues. CDR1 and CDR2 (germline): SGHNT, YENEEA. The CDR3 nucleotides read TGTGCCAGCAGCCCTAGAGCGGGAGATGAAGCAGATACGCAGTATTTT. It yields the protein CASSPRAGDEADTQYF.

The chain combines TRBV19 with TRBJ1-2, with D perhaps TRBD1 (6 bases). Trimming removed 5 bases at V and 4 bases at J, with 11 bases between. This CDR3 has 13 amino acids. The germline V gene has CDR1 LNHDA and CDR2 SQIVND (reference sequence). CDR3 in DNA: TGTGCCAGTAGTGATGGGACACCCTATGGCTACACCTTC. Its protein is CASSDGTPYGYTF.

The rearrangement uses TRBV19 and TRBJ2-7, with D possibly TRBD1 on 7 matching bases. The V gene's germline CDR1 is LNHDA and CDR2 SQIVND (reference sequence). Trimming shortened V by 7 bases and J by 0 bases, and 13 bases separated the two germline ends. The CDR3 is 14 residues long. The CDR3: CASKGGQTSYEQYF. For the CDR3, the DNA is TGTGCCAGTAAGGGGGGACAGACCTCCTACGAGCAGTACTTC.

This chain connects TRBV27 to TRBJ1-1; unclear D gene. This CDR3 is 15 amino acids long. Trimming removed 2 bases at V and 4 bases at J, with 14 bases between. Looked up from germline, CDR1 is MNHEY and CDR2 is SMNVEV (reference sequence). The chain's CDR3 is CASSLTLGPSTEAFF. The CDR3 DNA is TGTGCCAGCAGTTTAACCTTGGGCCCTTCCACTGAAGCTTTCTTT.

The genes are TRBV27 and TRBJ2-5, with a weak D call TRBD1 (5 bases). Trimming removed 6 bases at V and 3 bases at J, with 17 bases between. The CDR3 has 15 amino acids. The germline V gene has CDR1 MNHEY and CDR2 SMNVEV (reference sequence). CDR3 loop: CASRPVRDWEETQYF. In nucleotides, the CDR3 is TGTGCCAGCAGACCTGTCAGGGATTGGGAAGAGACCCAGTACTTC.

This clone is a singleton in its sample. The CDR3 DNA is TGTGCCATCAGTGAGTTCCCGGGACAGCCCTACGAGCAGTACTTC. Encoded protein: CAISEFPGQPYEQYF. The chain uses TRBV10-3 and TRBJ2-7, with 7 bases that match TRBD1. This CDR3 region has 15 residues. V dropped 1 base and J dropped 2; count of bases not matched to a gene: 5. CDR1 and CDR2 from the germline V gene are ENHRY and SYGVKD.

Only a few counts were recorded for this clone. V and J are TRBV11-3 and TRBJ1-1; a possible D gene is TRBD1 (6 bases). The CDR3 loop spans 20 amino acids. V dropped 0 bases and J dropped 1 base, with 24 bases sitting between them. Germline-derived CDR1 and CDR2 are SGHNT and YENEEA. The CDR3 region has the DNA TGTGCCAGCAGCTTAGATTTCCGAGATCTGTGGGGGCAAGGGAACACTGAAGCTTTCTTT. Protein sequence: CASSLDFRDLWGQGNTEAFF.

This clone has more than one count but fewer than ten. The rearrangement joins TRBV6-5 to TRBJ2-1, with 8 bases fitting TRBD2. The CDR3 spans 15 residues. J was trimmed by 5 bases and V by 4 bases; bases with no gene match: 7. In germline, CDR1 is MNHEY, CDR2 SVGAGI. The CDR3 spells CASSSQREWNNEQFF. CDR3 DNA sequence: TGTGCCAGCAGTTCACAGCGGGAGTGGAACAATGAGCAGTTCTTC.

This clone was detected only once. The chain recombines TRBV19 with TRBJ2-3; the match to TRBD1 covers 11 bases. Trimming removed 6 bases from V and 3 bases from J; junction bases left unmatched: 2. Germline CDR1 LNHDA, CDR2 SQIVND (reference sequence). The CDR3 contains 14 residues. CDR3 in amino acids: CASRRDRGTDTQYF. CDR3 in DNA: TGTGCCAGTAGGAGGGACAGGGGGACAGATACGCAGTATTTT.

This chain connects TRBV25-1 to TRBJ1-3; possibly TRBD1 for D (6 bases). The CDR3 length is 17 residues. Trimming pared 0 bases from V and 0 bases from J, leaving 12 bases between. The germline CDR1 and CDR2 sequences are MGHDK and SYGVNS. CDR3 loop: CASSEYERTVSGNTIYF. The CDR3 region has the DNA TGTGCCAGCAGTGAATATGAGAGGACAGTCTCTGGAAACACCATATATTTT.

In this sample, this clone turned up a few times. This chain joins TRBV27 and TRBJ1-3, with no clear D. This CDR3 contains 15 residues. Germline CDR1 MNHEY, CDR2 SMNVEV (reference sequence). Between the trimmed V and J ends, which lost 2 bases and 3 bases, there was a span of 11 bases. CDR3 DNA sequence: TGTGCCAGCAGTTTAGGCGGGTCCGGTGGAAACACCATATATTTT. Amino acid sequence: CASSLGGSGGNTIYF.

This clone showed up just once. V usage is TRBV18 and J usage is TRBJ2-1, with TRBD1 matching over 10 bases. Trimming removed 4 bases from V and 15 bases from J; junction bases left unmatched: 9. The CDR3 extends over 13 amino acids. The V gene's germline CDR1 is KGHSH and CDR2 LQKENI. The CDR3 protein is CASSLPGTGEGFF. The DNA of the CDR3 is TGTGCCAGCTCACTACCTGGGACAGGGGAAGGGTTCTTC.

The genes are TRBV5-4 and TRBJ2-7; 7 nucleotides match TRBD2. Germline V lookup: CDR1 SGHNT, CDR2 YYREEE (reference sequence). This CDR3 contains 15 residues. V shed 0 bases and J 0 bases; nucleotides not matched to a gene: 3. CDR3 in DNA: TGTGCCAGCAGCTTGGATAGGACTAGCTCCTACGAGCAGTACTTC. Its protein is CASSLDRTSSYEQYF.

This clone was seen a few times. The chain joins TRBV5-6 to TRBJ1-2, with TRBD1 matching 7 bases. The CDR3 consists of 13 residues. Trimming cost V 3 bases and J 5 bases; bases outside gene matches: 4. CDR1 SGHDT and CDR2 YYEEEE come from the germline V gene. DNA of the CDR3: TGTGCCAGCAGCTCCGACAGGGAGTATGGCTACACCTTC. Protein: CASSSDREYGYTF.

Concerning this clone itself: At one boundary the junction diverges from the germline segment, which might be a read error. The CDR3, as DNA: TGCGCCAGCAGCTTGGCCGGGACAAAAGAGGCCCAGTACTTC. Its protein product is CASSLAGTKEAQYF. The chain has TRBV5-1 and TRBJ2-5, with D perhaps TRBD1 (6 bases). This CDR3 region has 14 residues. Germline V CDR1 and CDR2: SGHRS, YFSETQ.

The V gene is TRBV15, the J gene TRBJ2-7; D unclear. Germline V lookup: CDR1 LNHNV, CDR2 YYDKDF (reference sequence). Trimming took off 0 bases at V and 3 bases at J, with 6 bases between the two ends. There are 13 residues in the CDR3. Here the CDR3 DNA reads TGTGCCACCAGCAGAGATTACTACTACGAGCAGTACTTC. Protein sequence: CATSRDYYYEQYF.

The chain uses TRBV6-1 and TRBJ2-2; D possibly corresponds to TRBD1 (5 bases). V lost 3 bases, J lost 3 bases, and 11 bases lay in between. The CDR3 has 15 amino acids. Per germline, CDR1 MNHNS and CDR2 SASEGT. CDR3 bases: TGTGCCAGCAGTGAGAAAGGGGTGCACACCGGGGAGCTGTTTTTT. It specifies CASSEKGVHTGELFF.

J is TRBJ1-1 and V is TRBV14; tentatively, D is TRBD1 (5 bases). The CDR3 sequence is 12 residues long. V dropped 3 bases and J dropped 8 bases, with 10 bases sitting between them. Per germline, CDR1 SGHDN and CDR2 FVKESK. As DNA, the CDR3 is TGTGCCAGCAGCCAGCGGGGGATAGAAGCTTTCTTT. Translating gives CASSQRGIEAFF.

The rearrangement links TRBV18 to TRBJ2-1, with TRBD1 matching 7 bases. Germline V gives CDR1 KGHSH, CDR2 LQKENI. There are 12 residues in the CDR3. V was pared by 3 bases and J by 7 bases, with 0 bases of the junction left unmatched. The CDR3 DNA follows: TGTGCCAGCTCACCGGACAGGAATGAGCAGTTCTTC. Translation: CASSPDRNEQFF.

The chain links TRBV7-2 to TRBJ2-1; maybe TRBD2 (5 bases). This CDR3 contains 16 residues. Trimming stripped 1 base from V and 4 bases from J, with 14 bases between. From germline, CDR1 is SGHTA and CDR2 FQGNSA. This CDR3 is CASSLGGAPIYNEQFF. The CDR3 DNA reads as TGTGCCAGCAGCTTAGGGGGAGCGCCCATATACAATGAGCAGTTCTTC.

The V gene is TRBV23-1, the J gene TRBJ1-1; D gene uncertain. TRBV23-1 is reported as an ORF; its role is uncertain. This CDR3 spans 9 amino acids. The V end was cut by 11 bases, the J end by 7 bases, with 8 bases between. In DNA form, the CDR3 reads TGCGCCGGGAGTTTTGAAGCTTTCTTT. This encodes CAGSFEAFF.